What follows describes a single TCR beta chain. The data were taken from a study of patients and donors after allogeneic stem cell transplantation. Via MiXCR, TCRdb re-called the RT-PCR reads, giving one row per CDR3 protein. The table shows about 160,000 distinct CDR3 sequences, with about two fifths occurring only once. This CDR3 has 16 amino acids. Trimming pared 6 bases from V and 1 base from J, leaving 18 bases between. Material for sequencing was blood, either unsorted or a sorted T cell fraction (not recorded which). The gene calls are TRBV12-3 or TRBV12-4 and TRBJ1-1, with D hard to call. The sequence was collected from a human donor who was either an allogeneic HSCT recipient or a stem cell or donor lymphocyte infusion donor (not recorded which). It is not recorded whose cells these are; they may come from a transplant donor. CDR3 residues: CASSLFVALGNTEAFF. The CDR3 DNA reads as TGTGCCAGCAGCCTGTTCGTGGCACTAGGGAACACTGAAGCTTTCTTT.